What follows are 30 T cell receptor beta chains derived from one specimen sequenced in a study of Ad26.COV2.S vaccination and SARS-CoV-2 variants. Produced via immunoSEQ multiplex PCR; TCRdb's table is partial and in-frame only. The data hold about 400,000 clones, with 83% observed a single time. Treatment: 15 to 20 received Ad26.COV2.S at low or high dose, single or two shots; a few received placebo; per-sample allocation not given. Each sample was drawn 63 days after the first injection (of vaccine or placebo). The sequencing here drew on peripheral blood, taken in a trial of Ad26.COV2.S vaccine versus placebo. These receptors all come from a person aged 18-60 years who received the Ad26.COV2.S COVID-19 vaccine or a placebo.

The rearrangement links TRBV5-1 to TRBJ2-6; D may be TRBD2 (7 bases). The germline gives CDR1 SGHRS, CDR2 YFSETQ. The CDR3 extends over 15 amino acids. The ends were cut back, 6 bases at V and 2 bases at J, with 12 bases in the middle. This chain's CDR3 is CASTRGGAGANVLTF. In nucleotides, the CDR3 is TGCGCCAGCACCAGAGGGGGGGCTGGGGCCAACGTCCTGACTTTC.

The V and J genes are TRBV19 and TRBJ1-1, with D possibly matching TRBD1 (5 bases). Germline CDR1 and CDR2: LNHDA and SQIVND (reference sequence). The CDR3 is 13 amino acids. V lost 5 bases and J lost 1, with 8 bases in between. The CDR3 spells CASSGGGNTEAFF. In DNA form, the CDR3 reads TGTGCCAGTAGTGGGGGAGGGAACACTGAAGCTTTCTTT.

This clone has ten or more counts. The chain is built from TRBV9 and TRBJ1-2, with 9 bases aligning to TRBD1. The CDR3 has 14 amino acids. Germline trimming cut 5 bases from V and 8 bases from J; bases unmatched to any gene: 10. CDR1 is SGDLS and CDR2 is YYNGEE in the germline V gene. The CDR3 DNA reads as TGTGCCAGCAGTAACACAGGGGGCCAGAGCGGCTACACCTTC. Translated: CASSNTGGQSGYTF.

This clone was observed a few times. Other nucleotide sequences from this sample produce the same CDR3. The rearrangement links TRBV29-1 to TRBJ1-2, with 8 nucleotides matching TRBD1. Germline assignment: CDR1 SQVTM and CDR2 ANQGSEA. There are 12 residues in the CDR3. V trimming: 4 bases; J trimming: 2 bases; junction bases outside the gene matches: 0. In DNA, the CDR3 is TGCAGCGTTGGGACAGGGAACTATGGCTACACCTTC. Amino acid sequence: CSVGTGNYGYTF.

The J gene is TRBJ1-5, the V gene TRBV6-5, with a weak D call TRBD1 (6 bases). Germline CDR1 and CDR2: MNHEY and SVGAGI. This CDR3 region has 14 residues. With 6 bases removed from V and 2 bases from J, the gap between germline ends came to 11 bases. DNA for the CDR3: TGTGCCAGCAGAGTCAGGGGAGGCAATCAGCCCCAGCATTTT. Protein: CASRVRGGNQPQHF.

This chain uses TRBV9 with TRBJ2-7; weak D call: TRBD2 (6 bases). Looked up from germline, CDR1 is SGDLS and CDR2 is YYNGEE. The V gene lost 4 bases and the J gene lost 3 bases, with 14 bases spanning the gap. There are 14 residues in the CDR3. For the CDR3, the DNA is TGTGCCAGCAGCTCCGGGACTTCCCTCTACGAGCAGTACTTC. It is translated as CASSSGTSLYEQYF.

The chain has TRBV30 and TRBJ1-5; D not resolved. Trimming removed 1 base from V and 6 bases from J, with 13 bases in between. CDR1 GTSNPN and CDR2 SVGIG come from the germline V gene (reference sequence). This CDR3 comprises 14 residues. In DNA, the CDR3 is TGTGCCTGGAGTGCGTCCCCGGTGGGTCAGCCCCAGCATTTT. As protein: CAWSASPVGQPQHF.

The J gene is TRBJ2-1, the V gene TRBV2, with TRBD2 identical over 7 bases. Trimming at V came to 7 bases and at J to 10 bases, leaving 10 bases not matched to a gene. Germline assignment: CDR1 SNHLY and CDR2 FYNNEI. This CDR3 contains 13 residues. This CDR3 is CASTFAGVGEQFF. In DNA, the CDR3 is TGTGCCAGCACGTTTGCGGGGGTGGGAGAGCAGTTCTTC.

V and J are TRBV11-1 and TRBJ1-1; no reliable D call. V was clipped by 1 base and J by 5 bases, with 17 bases between them. There are 16 residues in the CDR3. The germline V gene has CDR1 SGHAT and CDR2 FQDESV (reference sequence). CDR3 loop: CASSLGSRAFETEAFF. DNA for the CDR3: TGTGCCAGCAGCTTAGGGTCAAGGGCGTTTGAGACTGAAGCTTTCTTT.

The chain is built from TRBV4-1 and TRBJ1-1; a possible D gene is TRBD1 (5 bases). This CDR3 has 14 residues. Trimming shortened V by 5 bases and J by 3 bases, and 13 bases separated the two germline ends. Germline lookup yields CDR1 MGHRA and CDR2 YSYEKL. DNA for the CDR3: TGCGCCAGCAGCGTACAGGATCGGGACACTGAAGCTTTCTTT. This gives the protein CASSVQDRDTEAFF.

The chain recombines TRBV4-3 with TRBJ2-7; possible D gene TRBD2, 5 bases. CDR1 LGHNA and CDR2 YSLEER come from the germline V gene. CDR3 length: 13 amino acids. Trimming shortened V by 2 bases and J by 4 bases, and 9 bases separated the two germline ends. The chain's CDR3 is CASSQNPGYEQYF. DNA for the CDR3: TGCGCCAGCAGCCAAAACCCGGGGTACGAGCAGTACTTC.

This clone was seen a few times. V and J are TRBV7-3 and TRBJ2-1, with a possible D match to TRBD2 (5 bases). This CDR3 contains 13 residues. Per germline, CDR1 SGHTA and CDR2 FQGTGA. V lost 4 bases to trimming and J lost 8 bases, with 12 bases between them. CDR3 bases: TGTGCCAGCAGCTACCTCATGGAGGATGAGCAGTTCTTC. The encoded protein is CASSYLMEDEQFF.

To note about this clone: Different DNA sequences within this sample yield the same CDR3. The chain joins TRBV2 to TRBJ2-7; possible D gene TRBD2, 6 bases. The CDR3 sequence is 14 residues long. The germline V gene encodes CDR1 SNHLY and CDR2 FYNNEI. V lost 4 bases, J lost 0 bases, and 10 bases lay in between. The CDR3 loop is CASSGGGSSYEQYF. Here the CDR3 DNA reads TGTGCCAGCAGTGGTGGGGGGAGCTCCTACGAGCAGTACTTC.

The chain carries TRBV12-3 or TRBV12-4 and TRBJ1-2; perhaps TRBD1 as D (6 bases). The CDR3 is made up of 12 amino acids. CDR3 amino acids: CAIYRDDYGYTF. CDR3 nucleotides: TGTGCGATTTACAGGGATGACTATGGCTACACCTTC.

The rearrangement uses TRBV9 and TRBJ1-1; D not resolved. With 0 bases removed from V and 3 bases from J, the gap between germline ends came to 9 bases. The CDR3 runs 14 residues. Germline V gives CDR1 SGDLS, CDR2 YYNGEE. The CDR3: CASSVGPMDTEAFF. For the CDR3, the DNA is TGTGCCAGCAGCGTAGGCCCAATGGACACTGAAGCTTTCTTT.

This clone has a single count. V gene TRBV7-2 combines with J gene TRBJ2-7; TRBD1 aligns across 9 bases. Per germline, CDR1 SGHTA and CDR2 FQGNSA. The junction had 12 bases not matched to a gene; V was cut back by 5 bases and J by 4 bases. This CDR3 spans 16 amino acids. This CDR3 reads CASSKSRDRVGYEQYF. CDR3 DNA: TGTGCCAGCAGCAAAAGCCGGGACAGGGTCGGGTACGAGCAGTACTTC.

CDR3 DNA: TGCAGCGTTCCCGCGGGGGGAGGTGCCCAGCATTTT. Protein product: CSVPAGGGAQHF. This chain links TRBV29-1 with TRBJ1-5; D is possibly TRBD1 (5 bases). The CDR3 sequence is 12 residues long. CDR1 and CDR2 from the germline V gene are SQVTM and ANQGSEA. V dropped 5 bases and J dropped 11 bases, with 16 bases sitting between them.

The V gene is TRBV7-9, the J gene TRBJ2-7; tentatively, D is TRBD1 or TRBD2 (5 bases each). The CDR3 runs 12 residues. The V end was cut by 1 base, the J end by 6 bases, with 7 bases between. CDR1 is SEHNR and CDR2 is FQNEAQ in the germline V gene (reference sequence). The CDR3 reads CASSLGGVEQYF. As DNA, the CDR3 is TGTGCCAGCAGCTTAGGAGGGGTCGAGCAGTACTTC.

This chain links TRBV7-9 with TRBJ2-7; possible D gene TRBD1, 6 bases. Between the trimmed V and J ends, which lost 1 base and 0 bases, there was a span of 13 bases. The germline V gene has CDR1 SEHNR and CDR2 FQNEAQ (reference sequence). The CDR3 is made up of 16 amino acids. CDR3 in amino acids: CASSLGSEGDSYEQYF. The CDR3 DNA sequence: TGTGCCAGCAGCTTAGGGTCCGAGGGGGACTCCTACGAGCAGTACTTC.

The chain couples TRBV7-2 to TRBJ2-3; D might be TRBD1 (5 bases). The CDR3 has 15 amino acids. Germline CDR1 and CDR2: SGHTA and FQGNSA. Trimming shortened V by 5 bases and J by 2 bases, and 14 bases separated the two germline ends. Here the CDR3 DNA reads TGTGCCAGCAGCCCTTGGGGCGGAGACACAGATACGCAGTATTTT. This encodes CASSPWGGDTDTQYF. The full variable domain, rest sourced from reference TRBV7-2 and TRBJ2-3, is GAGVSQSPSNKVTEKGKDVELRCDPISGHTALYWYRQSLGQGLEFLIYFQGNSAPDKSGLPSDRFSAERTGGSVSTLTIQRTQQEDSAVYLCASSPWGGDTDTQYFGPGTRLTVL.

The chain employs TRBV5-8 and TRBJ1-3, with a weak D call TRBD1 (5 bases). The CDR3 is made up of 14 amino acids. Trimming took 2 bases from V and 2 from J, leaving 8 bases between them. Germline V gene data show CDR1 as SGHTS and CDR2 as YDEGEE. The CDR3 bases are TGTGCCAGCAGCTTCGCAGGGACTGGAAACACCATATATTTT. Protein: CASSFAGTGNTIYF.

This chain links TRBV7-9 with TRBJ2-3, with D unclear. Germline-derived CDR1 and CDR2 are SEHNR and FQNEAQ (reference sequence). The CDR3 runs to 16 residues. V lost 2 bases and J lost 3, with 15 bases in between. CDR3 residues: CASSLRKTGSTDTQYF. The CDR3 nucleotides read TGTGCCAGCAGCTTACGGAAAACGGGCTCGACAGATACGCAGTATTTT.

The chain is built from TRBV5-1 and TRBJ2-2; the D is unclear. Between the trimmed V and J ends, which lost 0 bases and 5 bases, there was a span of 11 bases. Germline CDR1 and CDR2: SGHRS and YFSETQ. This CDR3 is built from 15 residues. CDR3 coding DNA: TGCGCCAGCAGCTTGGGGTTCCTGACGACCGGGGAGCTGTTTTTT. Its protein product is CASSLGFLTTGELFF.

The chain joins TRBV15 to TRBJ1-5; D unclear. Germline CDR1 LNHNV, CDR2 YYDKDF (reference sequence). This CDR3 region has 15 residues. V dropped 4 bases and J dropped 2 bases, with 12 bases sitting between them. Here the CDR3 DNA reads TGTGCCACCAGCACCCAGGAGGGAGGCAATCAGCCCCAGCATTTT. It is translated as CATSTQEGGNQPQHF.

This chain links TRBV24-1 with TRBJ2-3, with TRBD2 matching over 7 bases. V shed 4 bases and J 6 bases; nucleotides not matched to a gene: 12. Germline CDR1 reads KGHDR; CDR2 reads SFDVKD. The CDR3 length is 16 residues. In nucleotides, the CDR3 is TGTGCCACCAGTGACCCCAGCGGGGCGTGGGGCGATACGCAGTATTTT. Translation gives CATSDPSGAWGDTQYF.

V is TRBV19 and J is TRBJ1-3; D is unresolved. Looked up from germline, CDR1 is LNHDA and CDR2 is SQIVND (reference sequence). The CDR3 totals 15 residues. Trimming removed 3 bases from V and 0 bases from J, with 9 bases in between. The CDR3 nucleotides are TGTGCCAGTAGTATTATGCCAGCCTCTGGAAACACCATATATTTT. Translation: CASSIMPASGNTIYF.

This chain links TRBV18 with TRBJ2-3; D is perhaps TRBD2 (6 bases). V was trimmed by 10 bases and J by 4 bases, leaving 9 bases between them. In germline, CDR1 is KGHSH, CDR2 LQKENI. CDR3 size: 11 residues. As DNA, the CDR3 is TGTGCCACCACGGGGGCAGATACGCAGTATTTT. It specifies CATTGADTQYF.

The chain uses TRBV6-2 or TRBV6-3 and TRBJ1-1; weak D call: TRBD1 (5 bases). There are 13 residues in the CDR3. Trimming cost V 5 bases and J 5 bases, with 12 bases left between them. Germline CDR1 MNHEY, CDR2 SVGEGT. CDR3 in amino acids: CASSQTVMTEAFF. CDR3 nucleotides: TGTGCCAGCAGTCAGACAGTGATGACTGAAGCTTTCTTT.

The chain couples TRBV7-9 to TRBJ2-3; TRBD1 matches 10 bases. Trimming at V came to 5 bases and at J to 2 bases, leaving 7 bases not matched to a gene. The CDR3 runs to 16 residues. CDR1 and CDR2 (germline): SEHNR, FQNEAQ (reference sequence). The DNA of the CDR3 is TGTGCCAGCAGCCCCGGGACAGGGGTGTCCACAGATACGCAGTATTTT. The encoded protein is CASSPGTGVSTDTQYF.

The chain recombines TRBV3-1 (or the pseudogene TRBV3-2) with TRBJ2-2; 7 nucleotides agree with TRBD1. The junction had 11 bases not matched to a gene; V was cut back by 1 base and J by 0 bases. Germline values: CDR1 LGHDT, CDR2 YNNKEL (reference sequence). CDR3 length: 19 residues. CDR3 nucleotides: TGTGCCAGCAGCCAAGTTTCCACCGAGGGACAGACGAACACCGGGGAGCTGTTTTTT. Translation: CASSQVSTEGQTNTGELFF.